This T cell receptor (beta chain) was sequenced for a study of metastatic and nonmetastatic thyroid tumors. About the study: From malignant and benign thyroid patients, repertoires in blood and in tumor or nodule tissue were compared. Study outcomes and limitations: A significant increase in TCR beta diversity was reportedly seen in malignant thyroid tumors relative to benign nodules, in blood and tumor.

By proportion, this clone is medium-sized. Its antigen is not identified. No patient received treatment before thyroid surgery. How the authors handled the data: It was from CDR3 differences across clinicopathological groups that a distant-metastasis classifier for papillary thyroid cancer was built. MiXCR re-clonotyped the PCR reads for TCRdb. The V and J calls come from TCRdb's annotation, not from the publication. The table includes about 46,000 clones, under 30% detected once. Germline V CDR1 and CDR2: MNHNS, SASEGT. This CDR3 has 15 amino acids. J gave up 10 bases and V 8 bases, and 16 bases lay outside the gene matches.

The sequencing sample was made of blood. The rearrangement links TRBV6-1 to TRBJ1-4; TRBD1 matches at 7 bases. The receptor's source is a male donor with papillary thyroid cancer or a benign thyroid nodule (not recorded which). Some clones in this sample may be carry-over from other donors' samples. As DNA, the CDR3 is TGTGCCAGCGCCCAAGAGGGGGCCCTCCATGGAAAACTGTTTTTT. Translation gives CASAQEGALHGKLFF.